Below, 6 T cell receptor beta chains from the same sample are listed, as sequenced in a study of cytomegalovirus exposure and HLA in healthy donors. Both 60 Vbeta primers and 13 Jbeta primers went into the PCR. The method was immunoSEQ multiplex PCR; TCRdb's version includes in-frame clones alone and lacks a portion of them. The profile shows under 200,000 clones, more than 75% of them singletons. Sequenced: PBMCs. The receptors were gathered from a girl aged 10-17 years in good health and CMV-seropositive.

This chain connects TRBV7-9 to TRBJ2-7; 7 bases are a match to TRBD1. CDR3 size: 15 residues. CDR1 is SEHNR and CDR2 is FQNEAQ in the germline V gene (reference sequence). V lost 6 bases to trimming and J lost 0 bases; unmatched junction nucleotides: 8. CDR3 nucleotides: TGTGCCAGCAGTTATCCGGGACAGAGCTCCTACGAGCAGTACTTC. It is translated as CASSYPGQSSYEQYF.

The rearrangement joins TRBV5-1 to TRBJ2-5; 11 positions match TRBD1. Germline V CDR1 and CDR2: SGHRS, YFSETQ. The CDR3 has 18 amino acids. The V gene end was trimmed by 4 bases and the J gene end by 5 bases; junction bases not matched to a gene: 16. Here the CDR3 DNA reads TGCGCCAGCAGCCGAACGCCCCCGGGACAGGGGGGATCGGAGACCCAGTACTTC. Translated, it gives CASSRTPPGQGGSETQYF. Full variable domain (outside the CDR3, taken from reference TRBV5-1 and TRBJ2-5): KAGVTQTPRYLIKTRGQQVTLSCSPISGHRSVSWYQQTPGQGLQFLFEYFSETQRNKGNFPGRFSGRQFSNSRSEMNVSTLELGDSALYLCASSRTPPGQGGSETQYFGPGTRLLVL.

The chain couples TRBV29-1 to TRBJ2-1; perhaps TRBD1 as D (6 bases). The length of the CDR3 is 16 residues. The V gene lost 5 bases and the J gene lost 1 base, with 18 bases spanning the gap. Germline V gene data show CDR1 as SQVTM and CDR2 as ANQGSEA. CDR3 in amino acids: CSVRRGGMNSYNEQFF. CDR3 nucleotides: TGCAGCGTTAGGAGAGGGGGTATGAATTCCTACAATGAGCAGTTCTTC.

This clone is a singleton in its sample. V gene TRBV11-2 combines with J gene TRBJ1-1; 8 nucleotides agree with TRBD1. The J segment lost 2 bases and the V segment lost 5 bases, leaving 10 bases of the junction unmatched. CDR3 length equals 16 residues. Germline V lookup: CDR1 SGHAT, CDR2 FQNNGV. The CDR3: CASSAGAGGGNTEAFF. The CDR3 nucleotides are TGTGCCAGCAGCGCAGGCGCAGGGGGCGGCAACACTGAAGCTTTCTTT.

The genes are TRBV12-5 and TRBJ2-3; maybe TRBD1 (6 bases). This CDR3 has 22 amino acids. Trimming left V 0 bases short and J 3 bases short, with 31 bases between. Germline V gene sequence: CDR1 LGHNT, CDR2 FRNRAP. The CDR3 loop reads CASGLVLRPVTGDSDATDTQYF. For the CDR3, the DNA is TGTGCTAGTGGTTTGGTACTGCGGCCCGTGACAGGTGACTCGGACGCGACAGATACGCAGTATTTT. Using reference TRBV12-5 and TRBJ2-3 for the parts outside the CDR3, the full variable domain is DARVTQTPRHKVTEMGQEVTMRCQPILGHNTVFWYRQTMMQGLELLAYFRNRAPLDDSGMPKDRFSAEMPDATLATLKIQPSEPRDSAVYFCASGLVLRPVTGDSDATDTQYFGPGTRLTVL.

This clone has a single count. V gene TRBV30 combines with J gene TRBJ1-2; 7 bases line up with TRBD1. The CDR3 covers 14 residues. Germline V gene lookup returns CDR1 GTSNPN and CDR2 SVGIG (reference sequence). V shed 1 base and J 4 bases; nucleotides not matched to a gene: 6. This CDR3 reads CAWSGPQGGYGYTF. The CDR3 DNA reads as TGTGCCTGGAGTGGCCCCCAGGGGGGCTATGGCTACACCTTC. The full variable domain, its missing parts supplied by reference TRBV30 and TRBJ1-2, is SQTIHQWPATLVQPVGSPLSLECTVEGTSNPNLYWYRQAAGRGLQLLFYSVGIGQISSEVPQNLSASRPQDRQFILSSKKLLLSDSGFYLCAWSGPQGGYGYTFGSGTRLTVV.